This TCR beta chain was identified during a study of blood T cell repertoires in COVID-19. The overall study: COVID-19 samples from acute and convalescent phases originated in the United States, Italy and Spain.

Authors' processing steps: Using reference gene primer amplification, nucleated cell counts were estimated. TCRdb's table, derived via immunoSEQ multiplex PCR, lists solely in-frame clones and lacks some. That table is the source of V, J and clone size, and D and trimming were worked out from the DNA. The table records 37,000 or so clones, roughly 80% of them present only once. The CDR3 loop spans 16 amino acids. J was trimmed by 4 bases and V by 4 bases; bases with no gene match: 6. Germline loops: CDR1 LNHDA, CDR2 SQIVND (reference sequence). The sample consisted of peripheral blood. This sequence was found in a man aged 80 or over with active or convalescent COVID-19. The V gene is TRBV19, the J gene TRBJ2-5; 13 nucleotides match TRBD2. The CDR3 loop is CASSKLTSGGLETQYF. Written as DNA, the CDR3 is TGTGCCAGTAGTAAATTGACTAGCGGGGGGTTAGAGACCCAGTACTTC.